This T cell receptor beta chain was documented in a study of vaccination effects on CD4 cells after COVID-19. The study, taken as a whole, reports: The vaccine-induced clones of healthy vaccinees included only 1 of 255 that cross-reacted with common cold coronaviruses. The study found marked clonal contraction of infection- and vaccine-induced clones late after vaccination.

Peptide-pool stimulation followed by sequencing identified expanded antigen-specific CD4+ clonotypes in the ViraFEST assay. Around day 10 of culture, CD4+ T cells were separated out. Vaccinated recipients, who were negative for nucleocapsid antibodies, had no history of SARS-CoV-2 infection. IL-2 medium took the place of half the medium on both days 3 and 7. There are 14 residues in the CDR3. The germline V gene has CDR1 SGHTA and CDR2 FQGTGA. V trimming: 5 bases; J trimming: 5 bases; junction bases outside the gene matches: 8. Concerning this clone: Its antigen is as yet unknown.

The assay was immunoSEQ multiplex PCR, and TCRdb's table has in-frame clones only and misses some. The repertoire has about 73,000 clones, about four fifths of them found once; the top ten carry 2.5% to 3%. The sequencing here drew on CD4+ T cells from PBMCs cultured with HCoV-NL63 spike peptides, taken before COVID-19 vaccination. The chain has TRBV7-3 and TRBJ2-5, with 7 bases identical to TRBD2. This receptor was taken from a human donor who received a COVID-19 vaccine. The CDR3 loop reads CASSPTRGGETQYF. CDR3 coding DNA: TGTGCCAGCAGCCCAACAAGGGGAGGGGAGACCCAGTACTTC.